The subject of this entry is one T cell receptor beta chain. Produced via immunoSEQ multiplex PCR; TCRdb's table is partial and in-frame only. This table holds about 330,000 clones, 90% found once. Treatment here: about 20 received Ad26.COV2.S at low or high dose, single or two shots; 5 received placebo; per-sample allocation not given. The investigators took samples on day 63 after the first vaccine or placebo injection. An adult donor aged 18-55 years was enrolled in Boston. CDR3 length: 12 residues. V lost 7 bases, J lost 7 bases, and 13 bases lay in between. In germline, CDR1 is MNHEY, CDR2 SVGAGI. The record originates from a study of Ad26.COV2.S vaccination and SARS-CoV-2 variants. The overall study: Each vaccinee took Ad26.COV2.S intramuscularly, once or twice 56 days apart.

The chain has TRBV6-5 and TRBJ1-2, with a weak D call TRBD1 (5 bases). Sequenced here: peripheral blood, sampled in a trial of Ad26.COV2.S vaccine versus placebo. The receptor comes from a person aged 18-60 years who received the Ad26.COV2.S COVID-19 vaccine or a placebo. Here the CDR3 DNA reads TGTGCCAGCAATCAGGGATTGGGTGGCTACACCTTC. The encoded protein is CASNQGLGGYTF.